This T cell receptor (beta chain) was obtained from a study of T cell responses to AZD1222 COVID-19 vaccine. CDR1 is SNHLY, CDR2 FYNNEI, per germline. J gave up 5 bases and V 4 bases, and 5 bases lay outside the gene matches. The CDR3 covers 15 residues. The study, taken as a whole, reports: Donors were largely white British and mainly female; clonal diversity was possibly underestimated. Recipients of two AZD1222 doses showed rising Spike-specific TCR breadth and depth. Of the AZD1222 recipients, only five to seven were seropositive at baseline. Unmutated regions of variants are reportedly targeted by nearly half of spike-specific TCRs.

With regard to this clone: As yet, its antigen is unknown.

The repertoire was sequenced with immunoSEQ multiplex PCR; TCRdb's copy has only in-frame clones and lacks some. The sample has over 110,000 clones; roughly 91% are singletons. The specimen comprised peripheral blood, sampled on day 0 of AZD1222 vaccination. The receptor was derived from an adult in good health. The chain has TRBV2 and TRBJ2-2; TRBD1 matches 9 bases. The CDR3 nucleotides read TGTGCCAGCAGTGGGGACAGGGCTCGAACCGGGGAGCTGTTTTTT. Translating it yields CASSGDRARTGELFF. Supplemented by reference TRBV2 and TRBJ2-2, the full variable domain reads EPEVTQTPSHQVTQMGQEVILRCVPISNHLYFYWYRQILGQKVEFLVSFYNNEISEKSEIFDDQFSVERPDGSNFTLKIRSTKLEDSAMYFCASSGDRARTGELFFGEGSRLTVL.